What follows describes a single T cell receptor beta chain. The same CDR3 also results from other DNA sequences found in this sample. The sample comes from a study of blood T cell repertoires in COVID-19. Study background: Donors in the United States, Italy and Spain gave samples during acute or convalescent COVID-19. PBMCs, B-cell-depleted T cells, or T cells provided the cDNA or gDNA that made up the material.

CDR3 size: 14 residues. The V gene lost 3 bases and the J gene lost 4 bases, with 10 bases spanning the gap. Germline V gene data show CDR1 as ENHRY and CDR2 as SYGVKD. Per the original data handling: Quantification of nucleated cells was approximated via reference gene primer amplification. Repertoires were generated with immunoSEQ multiplex PCR, while TCRdb's copy carries only in-frame clones and drops some. V, J and clone size were drawn from that table, and D and trimming were deduced from the DNA. This repertoire shows about 200,000 clones, almost 85% found once; its top ten account for 6.9%. The gene calls are TRBV10-3 and TRBJ1-5, with TRBD1 as a possible D gene (5 bases). Sequencing was done on a sample of peripheral blood. The receptor was derived from a human donor with acute or convalescent COVID-19. The donor label of this sample is uncertain. The CDR3 spells CAISEGRGNQPQHF. The DNA for the CDR3 is TGTGCCATCAGTGAAGGGAGGGGTAATCAGCCCCAGCATTTT.